This note documents a single T cell receptor (beta chain) sequence. As yet, its antigen is unknown. This sample was included in a study of T cell responses to AZD1222 COVID-19 vaccine. V gave up 7 bases and J gave up 1 base, with 10 bases separating them. This CDR3 spans 13 amino acids. Germline V gene data show CDR1 as MNHEY and CDR2 as SVGAGI. Assay: immunoSEQ multiplex PCR; the TCRdb copy retains only in-frame clones and omits some. The sample shows about 210,000 clones, around 92% of them seen only once. The study, taken as a whole, reports: Females made up more of the donors, who were largely white British, and clonal diversity may have come out too low. Across spike, vaccine-associated CD4 TCRs were found, dominant at 160-218 and 743-854. Spike-specific TCR depth and breadth grew after two AZD1222 doses. Sampling that yielded the repertoires occurred only after the peak T cell response.

Sequenced here: peripheral blood, sampled on day 0 of AZD1222 vaccination. The chain combines TRBV6-5 with TRBJ1-1, with D uncertain. This TCR was sampled from an adult in good health. The CDR3 coding sequence is TGTGCCAGCACCCTAAGTGGGAACACTGAAGCTTTCTTT. The encoded protein is CASTLSGNTEAFF.